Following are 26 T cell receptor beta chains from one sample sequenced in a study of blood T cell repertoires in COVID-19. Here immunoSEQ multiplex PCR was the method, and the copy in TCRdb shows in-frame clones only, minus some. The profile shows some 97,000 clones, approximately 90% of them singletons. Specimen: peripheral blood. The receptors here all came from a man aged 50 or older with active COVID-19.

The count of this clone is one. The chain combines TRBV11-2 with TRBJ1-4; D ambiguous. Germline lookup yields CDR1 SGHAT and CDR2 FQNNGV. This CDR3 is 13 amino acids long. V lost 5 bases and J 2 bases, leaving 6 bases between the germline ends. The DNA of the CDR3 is TGTGCCAGCAGCCCCAGGACTAATGAAAAACTGTTTTTT. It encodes CASSPRTNEKLFF.

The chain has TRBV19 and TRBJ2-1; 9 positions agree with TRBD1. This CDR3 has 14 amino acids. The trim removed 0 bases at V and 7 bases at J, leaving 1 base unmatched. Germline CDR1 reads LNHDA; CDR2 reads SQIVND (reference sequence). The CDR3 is CASSIEQGANEQFF. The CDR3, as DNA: TGTGCCAGTAGTATAGAACAGGGGGCGAATGAGCAGTTCTTC.

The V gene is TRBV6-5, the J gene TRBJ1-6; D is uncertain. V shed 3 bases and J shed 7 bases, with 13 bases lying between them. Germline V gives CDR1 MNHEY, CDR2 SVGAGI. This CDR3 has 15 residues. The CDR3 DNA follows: TGTGCCAGCAGTTATACTCGCCCCCCAAATTCACCCCTCCACTTT. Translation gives CASSYTRPPNSPLHF.

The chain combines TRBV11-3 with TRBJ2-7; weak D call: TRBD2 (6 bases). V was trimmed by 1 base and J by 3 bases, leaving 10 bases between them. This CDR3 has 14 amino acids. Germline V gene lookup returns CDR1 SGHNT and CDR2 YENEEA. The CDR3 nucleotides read TGTGCCAGCAGCTTAGGGGGAGGAAACTACGAGCAGTACTTC. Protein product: CASSLGGGNYEQYF.

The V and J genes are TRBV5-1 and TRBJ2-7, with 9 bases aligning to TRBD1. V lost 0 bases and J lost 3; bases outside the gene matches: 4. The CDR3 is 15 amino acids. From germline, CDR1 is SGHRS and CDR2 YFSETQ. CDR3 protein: CASSLEGTGYYEQYF. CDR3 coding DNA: TGCGCCAGCAGCTTGGAGGGGACAGGGTACTACGAGCAGTACTTC.

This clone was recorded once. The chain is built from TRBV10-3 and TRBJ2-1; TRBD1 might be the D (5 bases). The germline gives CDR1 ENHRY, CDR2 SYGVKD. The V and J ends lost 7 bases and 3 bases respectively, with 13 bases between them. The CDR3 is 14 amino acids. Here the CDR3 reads CAITPTANYNEQFF. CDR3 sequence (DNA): TGTGCCATCACTCCGACAGCCAACTACAATGAGCAGTTCTTC.

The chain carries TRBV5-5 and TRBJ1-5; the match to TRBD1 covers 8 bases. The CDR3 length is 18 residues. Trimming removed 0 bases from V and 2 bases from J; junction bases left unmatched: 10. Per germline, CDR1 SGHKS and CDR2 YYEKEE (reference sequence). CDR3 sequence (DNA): TGTGCCAGCAGCTTGGACAGGACAGGGTTTCTGGGCAATCAGCCCCAGCATTTT. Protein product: CASSLDRTGFLGNQPQHF.

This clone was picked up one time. The CDR3 protein is CASRYSGANVLTF. DNA for the CDR3: TGTGCCAGTAGGTATTCTGGGGCCAACGTCCTGACTTTC. The chain combines TRBV19 with TRBJ2-6; D remains ambiguous. The CDR3 extends over 13 amino acids. V gave up 6 bases and J gave up 1 base, with 4 bases separating them. Germline V lookup: CDR1 LNHDA, CDR2 SQIVND (reference sequence). Full variable domain (remainder filled in from reference TRBV19 and TRBJ2-6): DGGITQSPKYLFRKEGQNVTLSCEQNLNHDAMYWYRQDPGQGLRLIYYSQIVNDFQKGDIAEGYSVSREKKESFPLTVTSAQKNPTAFYLCASRYSGANVLTFGAGSRLTVL.

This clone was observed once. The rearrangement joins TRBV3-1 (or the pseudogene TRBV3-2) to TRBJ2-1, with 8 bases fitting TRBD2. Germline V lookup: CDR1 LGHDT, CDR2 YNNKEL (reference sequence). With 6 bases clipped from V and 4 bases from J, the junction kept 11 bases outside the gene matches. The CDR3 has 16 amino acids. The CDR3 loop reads CASSQFPTSGYNEQFF. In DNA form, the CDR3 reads TGTGCCAGCAGTCAATTCCCCACTAGCGGATACAATGAGCAGTTCTTC.

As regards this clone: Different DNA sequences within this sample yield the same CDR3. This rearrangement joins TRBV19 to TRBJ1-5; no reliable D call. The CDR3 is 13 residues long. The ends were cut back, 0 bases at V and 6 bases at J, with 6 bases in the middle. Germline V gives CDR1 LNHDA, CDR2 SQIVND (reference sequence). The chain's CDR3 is CASSIDRGQPQHF. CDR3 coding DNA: TGTGCCAGTAGTATAGATCGGGGTCAGCCCCAGCATTTT.

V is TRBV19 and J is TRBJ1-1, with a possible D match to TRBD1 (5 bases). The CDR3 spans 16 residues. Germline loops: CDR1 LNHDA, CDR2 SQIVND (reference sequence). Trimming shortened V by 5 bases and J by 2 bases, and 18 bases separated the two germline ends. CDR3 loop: CASSPLPGHLNTEAFF. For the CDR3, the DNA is TGTGCCAGTAGTCCCCTCCCAGGGCACCTAAACACTGAAGCTTTCTTT.

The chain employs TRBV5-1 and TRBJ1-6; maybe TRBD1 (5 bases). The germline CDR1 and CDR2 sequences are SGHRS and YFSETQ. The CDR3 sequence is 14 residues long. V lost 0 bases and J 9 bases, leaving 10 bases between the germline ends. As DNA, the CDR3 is TGCGCCAGCAGCTTGGCCAGGGCTGGTTCACCCCTCCACTTT. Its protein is CASSLARAGSPLHF.

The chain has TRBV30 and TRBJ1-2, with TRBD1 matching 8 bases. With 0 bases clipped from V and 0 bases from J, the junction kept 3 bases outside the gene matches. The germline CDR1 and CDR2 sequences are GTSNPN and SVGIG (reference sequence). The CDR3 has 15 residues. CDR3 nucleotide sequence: TGTGCCTGGAGTGTACAGGGGGGGCCTAACTATGGCTACACCTTC. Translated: CAWSVQGGPNYGYTF.

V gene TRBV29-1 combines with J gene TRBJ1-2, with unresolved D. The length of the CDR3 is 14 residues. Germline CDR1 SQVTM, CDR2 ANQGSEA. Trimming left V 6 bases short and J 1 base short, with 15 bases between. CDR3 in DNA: TGCAGCGTCTCGAGGGCAGCTTATAACTATGGCTACACCTTC. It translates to CSVSRAAYNYGYTF.

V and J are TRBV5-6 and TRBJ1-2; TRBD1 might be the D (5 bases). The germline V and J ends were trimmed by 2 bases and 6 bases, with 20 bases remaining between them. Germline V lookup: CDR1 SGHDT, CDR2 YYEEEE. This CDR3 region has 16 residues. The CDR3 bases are TGTGCCAGCAGCTTTCCTCAACCCCGGGGGAAGGATGGCTACACCTTC. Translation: CASSFPQPRGKDGYTF.

The CDR3 nucleotides read TGTGCCTCCTCAGGACTAGCGGGGCAAGAGACCCAGTACTTC. As protein: CASSGLAGQETQYF. The chain has TRBV2 and TRBJ2-5; TRBD2 matches 12 bases. The germline V gene has CDR1 SNHLY and CDR2 FYNNEI. CDR3 length: 14 amino acids. J was trimmed by 2 bases and V by 11 bases; bases with no gene match: 6.

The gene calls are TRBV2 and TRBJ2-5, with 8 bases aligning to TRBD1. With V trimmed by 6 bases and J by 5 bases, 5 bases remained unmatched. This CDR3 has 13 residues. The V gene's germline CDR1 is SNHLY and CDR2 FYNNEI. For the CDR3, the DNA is TGTGCCAGCAGACAGGGGGTTCGGGAGACCCAGTACTTC. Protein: CASRQGVRETQYF.

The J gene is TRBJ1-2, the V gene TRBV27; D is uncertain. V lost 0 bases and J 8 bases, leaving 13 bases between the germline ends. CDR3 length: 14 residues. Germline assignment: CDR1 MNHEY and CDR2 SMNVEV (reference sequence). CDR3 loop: CASSLSGTLIGYTF. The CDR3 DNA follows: TGTGCCAGCAGTTTATCCGGTACTTTAATCGGCTACACCTTC.

DNA of the CDR3: TGCGCCAGCAGCCAAGCAGGGGCCGGGGCCAACGTCCTGACTTTC. As protein: CASSQAGAGANVLTF. The V gene is TRBV4-1, the J gene TRBJ2-6, with D possibly matching TRBD1 (6 bases). The V end lost 1 base, the J end lost 4 bases, and 8 bases lay between the germline ends. Germline V gene lookup returns CDR1 MGHRA and CDR2 YSYEKL. The CDR3 totals 15 residues.

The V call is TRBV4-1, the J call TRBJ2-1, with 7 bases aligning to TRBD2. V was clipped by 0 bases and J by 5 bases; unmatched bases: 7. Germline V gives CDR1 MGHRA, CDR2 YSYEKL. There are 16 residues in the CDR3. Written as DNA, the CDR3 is TGCGCCAGCAGCCAAGAAAATTGGGGGGGTGACAATGAGCAGTTCTTC. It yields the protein CASSQENWGGDNEQFF.

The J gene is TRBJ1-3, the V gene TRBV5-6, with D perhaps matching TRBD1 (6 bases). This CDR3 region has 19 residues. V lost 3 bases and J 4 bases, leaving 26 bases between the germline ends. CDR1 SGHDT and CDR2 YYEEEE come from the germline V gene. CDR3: CASSSTDRTIGSRGNTIYF. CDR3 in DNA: TGTGCCAGCAGCTCCACCGACAGGACCATTGGTTCGAGAGGAAACACCATATATTTT.

The CDR3 sequence: CATSRGQGHEKLFF. The CDR3 nucleotides read TGTGCCACCAGCAGAGGACAGGGTCATGAAAAACTGTTTTTT. The chain recombines TRBV15 with TRBJ1-4, with 7 bases matching TRBD1. The V gene end was trimmed by 1 base and the J gene end by 6 bases; junction bases not matched to a gene: 2. The CDR3 consists of 14 residues. Germline V CDR1 and CDR2: LNHNV, YYDKDF (reference sequence).

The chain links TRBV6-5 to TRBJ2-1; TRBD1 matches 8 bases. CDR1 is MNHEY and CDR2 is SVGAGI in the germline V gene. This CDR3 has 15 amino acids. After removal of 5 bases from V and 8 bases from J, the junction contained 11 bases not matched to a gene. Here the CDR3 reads CASSSEQGGADEQFF. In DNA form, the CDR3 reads TGTGCCAGCAGTAGCGAACAGGGGGGAGCCGATGAGCAGTTCTTC.

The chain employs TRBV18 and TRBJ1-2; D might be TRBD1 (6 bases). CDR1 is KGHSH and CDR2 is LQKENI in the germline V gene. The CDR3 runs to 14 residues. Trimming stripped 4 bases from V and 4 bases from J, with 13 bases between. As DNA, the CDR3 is TGTGCCAGCTCACGCGGGGGCGACGCCTATGGCTACACCTTC. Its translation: CASSRGGDAYGYTF. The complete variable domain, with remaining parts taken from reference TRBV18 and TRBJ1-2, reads NAGVMQNPRHLVRRRGQEARLRCSPMKGHSHVYWYRQLPEEGLKFMVYLQKENIIDESGMPKERFSAEFPKEGPSILRIQQVVRGDSAAYFCASSRGGDAYGYTFGSGTRLTVV.

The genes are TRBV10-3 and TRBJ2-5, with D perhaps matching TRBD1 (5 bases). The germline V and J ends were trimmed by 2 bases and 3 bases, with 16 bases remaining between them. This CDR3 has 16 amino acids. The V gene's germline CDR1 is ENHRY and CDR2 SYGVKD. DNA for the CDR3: TGTGCCATCAGTGAGGGACAAGTAAATCGAAAAGAGACCCAGTACTTC. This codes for CAISEGQVNRKETQYF.

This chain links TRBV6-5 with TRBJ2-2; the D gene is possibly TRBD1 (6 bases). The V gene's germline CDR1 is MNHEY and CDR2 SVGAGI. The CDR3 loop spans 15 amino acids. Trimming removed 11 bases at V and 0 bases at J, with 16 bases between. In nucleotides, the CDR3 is TGTGCCTCACGCAGGGGCCGACCGAACACCGGGGAGCTGTTTTTT. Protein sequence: CASRRGRPNTGELFF.